This T cell receptor (beta chain) was captured in a study of blood T cells in healthy people across ages. V dropped 5 bases and J dropped 9; count of bases not matched to a gene: 12. Per germline, CDR1 MNHNY and CDR2 SVGAGI (reference sequence). This CDR3 spans 14 amino acids. A second PCR, run for roughly 7 to 12 cycles, used a sample-barcoded 5' primer plus a J-beta primer mix. TCRdb ran MiXCR on the 5' RACE reads and lists one entry per CDR3 protein. In the table there are roughly 1.6 million distinct CDR3 sequences, approximately 32% of which are singletons. This clonotype was obtained from a woman aged 30 to 39 in good health. The source material was blood. The rearrangement uses TRBV6-6 and TRBJ1-1; the match to TRBD1 covers 7 bases. The CDR3 bases are TGTGCCAGCAGTCACCAGGGGGACACAGCAAAAGCTTTCTTT. Encoded protein: CASSHQGDTAKAFF.